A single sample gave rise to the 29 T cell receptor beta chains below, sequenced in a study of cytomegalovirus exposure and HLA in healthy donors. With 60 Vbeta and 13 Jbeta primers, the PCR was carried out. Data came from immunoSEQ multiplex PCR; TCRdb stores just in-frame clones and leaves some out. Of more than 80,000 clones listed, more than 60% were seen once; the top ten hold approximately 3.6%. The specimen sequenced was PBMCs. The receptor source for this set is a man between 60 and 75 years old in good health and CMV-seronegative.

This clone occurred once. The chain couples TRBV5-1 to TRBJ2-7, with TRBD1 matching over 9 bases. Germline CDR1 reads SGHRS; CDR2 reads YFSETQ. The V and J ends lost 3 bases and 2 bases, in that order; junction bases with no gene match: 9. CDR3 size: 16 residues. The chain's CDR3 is CASSSNPGTGTYEQYF. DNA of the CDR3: TGCGCCAGCAGCTCTAACCCCGGGACAGGGACCTACGAGCAGTACTTC. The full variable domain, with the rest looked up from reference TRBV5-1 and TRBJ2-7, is KAGVTQTPRYLIKTRGQQVTLSCSPISGHRSVSWYQQTPGQGLQFLFEYFSETQRNKGNFPGRFSGRQFSNSRSEMNVSTLELGDSALYLCASSSNPGTGTYEQYFGPGTRLTVT.

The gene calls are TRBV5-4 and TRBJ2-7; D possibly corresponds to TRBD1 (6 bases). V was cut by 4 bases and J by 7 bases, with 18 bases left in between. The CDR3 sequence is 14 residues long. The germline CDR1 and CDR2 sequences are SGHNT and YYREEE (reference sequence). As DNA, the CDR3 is TGTGCCAGCAGCCCTCAACAGGGTAGTTTGGAGCAGTACGTC. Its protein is CASSPQQGSLEQYV.

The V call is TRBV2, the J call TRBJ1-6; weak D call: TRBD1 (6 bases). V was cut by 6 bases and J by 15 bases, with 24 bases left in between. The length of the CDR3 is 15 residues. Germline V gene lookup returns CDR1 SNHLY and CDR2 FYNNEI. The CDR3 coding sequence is TGTGCCAGCAGACGGGGGGGGCTATCTGGCGGCAGCCTCCACTTT. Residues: CASRRGGLSGGSLHF.

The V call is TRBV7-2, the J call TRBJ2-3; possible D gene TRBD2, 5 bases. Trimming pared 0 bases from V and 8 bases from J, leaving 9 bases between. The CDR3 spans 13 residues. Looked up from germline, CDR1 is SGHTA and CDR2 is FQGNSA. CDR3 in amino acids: CASSLASGGTQYF. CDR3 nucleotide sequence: TGTGCCAGCAGCTTAGCGAGCGGTGGTACGCAGTATTTT.

The CDR3 DNA follows: TGTGCCAGCAGGGACACCGTTGGGGAGCAGTTCTTC. Translating gives CASRDTVGEQFF. This chain joins TRBV6-5 and TRBJ2-1; tentatively, D is TRBD1 (5 bases). This CDR3 region has 12 residues. Germline CDR1 MNHEY, CDR2 SVGAGI. V was cut by 6 bases and J by 10 bases, with 13 bases left in between.

The CDR3 DNA is TGTGCCAGCAGCCCCCGGACAGGGGGAAATCAGCCCCAGCATTTT. Translating it yields CASSPRTGGNQPQHF. The V and J genes are TRBV7-2 and TRBJ1-5; 10 bases map to TRBD1. The CDR3 is made up of 15 amino acids. After removal of 5 bases from V and 4 bases from J, the junction contained 5 bases not matched to a gene. The germline gives CDR1 SGHTA, CDR2 FQGNSA.

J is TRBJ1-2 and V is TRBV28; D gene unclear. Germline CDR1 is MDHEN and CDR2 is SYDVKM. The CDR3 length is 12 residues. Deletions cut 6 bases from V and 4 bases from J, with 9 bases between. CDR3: CASRTETYGYTF. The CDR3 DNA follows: TGTGCCAGCAGAACAGAGACCTATGGCTACACCTTC.

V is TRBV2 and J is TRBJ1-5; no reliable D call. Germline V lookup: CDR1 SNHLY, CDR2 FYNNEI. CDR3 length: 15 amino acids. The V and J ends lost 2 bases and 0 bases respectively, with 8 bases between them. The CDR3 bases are TGTGCCAGCAGTGAACAGTTTTATAGCAATCAGCCCCAGCATTTT. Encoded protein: CASSEQFYSNQPQHF.

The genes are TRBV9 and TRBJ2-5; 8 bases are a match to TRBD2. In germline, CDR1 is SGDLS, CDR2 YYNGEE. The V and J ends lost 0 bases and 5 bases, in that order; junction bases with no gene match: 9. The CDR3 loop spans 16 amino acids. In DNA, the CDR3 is TGTGCCAGCAGCGTAGCTACGACCGGGAGGGAGGAGACCCAGTACTTC. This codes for CASSVATTGREETQYF.

The CDR3 region has the DNA TGTGCCAGCAGCTTTACATCTAACTATGGCTACACCTTC. It encodes CASSFTSNYGYTF. The rearrangement joins TRBV14 to TRBJ1-2; D gene unclear. The CDR3 is made up of 13 amino acids. Trimming removed 5 bases at V and 0 bases at J, with 7 bases between. Germline CDR1 reads SGHDN; CDR2 reads FVKESK.

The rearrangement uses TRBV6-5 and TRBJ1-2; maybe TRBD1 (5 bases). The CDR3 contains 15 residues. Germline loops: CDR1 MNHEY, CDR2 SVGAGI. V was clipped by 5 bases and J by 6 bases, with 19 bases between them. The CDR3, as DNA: TGTGCCAGCAGTACAACGCTCCAGGGTGTTGATGGCTACACCTTC. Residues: CASSTTLQGVDGYTF.

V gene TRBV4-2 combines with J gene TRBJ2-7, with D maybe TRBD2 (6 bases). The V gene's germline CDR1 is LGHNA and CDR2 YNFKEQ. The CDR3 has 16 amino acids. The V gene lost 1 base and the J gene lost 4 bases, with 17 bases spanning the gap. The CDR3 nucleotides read TGTGCCAGCAGCCAAGGGGCCGGGAGCAACACTTACGAGCAGTACTTC. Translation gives CASSQGAGSNTYEQYF.

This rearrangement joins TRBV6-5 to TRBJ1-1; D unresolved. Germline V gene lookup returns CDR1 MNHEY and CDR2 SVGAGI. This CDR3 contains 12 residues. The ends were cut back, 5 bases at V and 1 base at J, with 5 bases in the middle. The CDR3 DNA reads TGTGCCAGCAGTCAACAGAACACTGAAGCTTTCTTT. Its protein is CASSQQNTEAFF.

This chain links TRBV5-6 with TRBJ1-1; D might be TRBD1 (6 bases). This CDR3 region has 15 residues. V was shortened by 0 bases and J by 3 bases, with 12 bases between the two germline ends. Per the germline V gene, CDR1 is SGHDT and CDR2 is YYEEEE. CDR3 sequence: CASSLGTQGYTEAFF. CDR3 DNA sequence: TGTGCCAGCAGCTTGGGAACACAGGGATACACTGAAGCTTTCTTT.

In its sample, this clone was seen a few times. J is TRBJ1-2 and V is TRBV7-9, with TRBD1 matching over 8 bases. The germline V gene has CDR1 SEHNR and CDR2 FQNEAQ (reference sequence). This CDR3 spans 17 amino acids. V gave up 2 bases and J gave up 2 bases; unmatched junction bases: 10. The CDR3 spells CASSLIRTGSKNYGYTF. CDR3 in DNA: TGTGCCAGCAGCTTAATTCGGACAGGGTCGAAAAACTATGGCTACACCTTC.

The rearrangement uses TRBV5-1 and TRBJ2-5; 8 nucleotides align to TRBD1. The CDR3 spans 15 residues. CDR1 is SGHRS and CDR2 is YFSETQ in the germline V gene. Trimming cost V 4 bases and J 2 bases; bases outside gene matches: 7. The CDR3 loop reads CASSPDRGKQETQYF. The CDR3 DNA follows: TGCGCCAGCAGCCCTGACAGGGGAAAGCAAGAGACCCAGTACTTC.

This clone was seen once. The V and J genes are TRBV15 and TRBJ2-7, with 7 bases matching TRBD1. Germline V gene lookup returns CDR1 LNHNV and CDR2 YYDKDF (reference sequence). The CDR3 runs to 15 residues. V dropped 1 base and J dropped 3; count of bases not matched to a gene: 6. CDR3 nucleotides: TGTGCCACCAGCAGAGTAGGGGGCCCGGTCTACGAGCAGTACTTC. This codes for CATSRVGGPVYEQYF.

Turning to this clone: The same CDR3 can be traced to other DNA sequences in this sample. CDR3 nucleotide sequence: TGTGCCAGCAGCTTCGGACTAGCAGGGGCCCCGGAGACCCAGTACTTC. This codes for CASSFGLAGAPETQYF. The chain has TRBV7-9 and TRBJ2-5; 8 nucleotides agree with TRBD2. This CDR3 comprises 16 residues. Germline CDR1 and CDR2: SEHNR and FQNEAQ (reference sequence). Germline trimming cut 3 bases from V and 5 bases from J; bases unmatched to any gene: 11.

The CDR3 DNA reads as TGTGCCAGCAGCTTACAGGGGGCCGGGGCCAACGTCCTGACTTTC. This translates into CASSLQGAGANVLTF. The genes are TRBV5-4 and TRBJ2-6; 9 positions match TRBD1. The trim removed 2 bases at V and 4 bases at J, leaving 1 base unmatched. CDR1 is SGHNT, CDR2 YYREEE, per germline (reference sequence). The CDR3 loop spans 15 amino acids.

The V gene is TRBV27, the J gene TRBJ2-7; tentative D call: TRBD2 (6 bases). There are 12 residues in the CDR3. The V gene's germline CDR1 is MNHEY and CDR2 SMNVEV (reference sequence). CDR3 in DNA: TGTGCCAGCAGTTCGCAGACTAGTCCGCTGCACGTC. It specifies CASSSQTSPLHV.

Written as DNA, the CDR3 is TGTGCCAGCTCACCACGGGCAGGGGCTGACCGATACGAGCAGTACGTC. Protein: CASSPRAGADRYEQYV. The chain links TRBV18 to TRBJ2-7; perhaps TRBD1 as D (6 bases). The CDR3 extends over 16 amino acids. Germline CDR1 KGHSH, CDR2 LQKENI. Trimming pared 1 base from V and 4 bases from J, leaving 17 bases between.

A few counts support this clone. The CDR3 DNA sequence: TGTGCCAGCAGTTACTCTGGGGCCAACGTCCTGACTTTC. Protein product: CASSYSGANVLTF. The chain is built from TRBV6-1 and TRBJ2-6; D gene ambiguous. Germline assignment: CDR1 MNHNS and CDR2 SASEGT. V was pared by 5 bases and J by 0 bases, with 2 bases between. CDR3 length: 13 residues.

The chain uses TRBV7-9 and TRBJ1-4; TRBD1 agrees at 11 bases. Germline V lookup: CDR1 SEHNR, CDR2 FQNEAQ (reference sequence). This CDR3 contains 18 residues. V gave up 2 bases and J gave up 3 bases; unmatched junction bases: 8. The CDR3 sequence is CASSLRGGQGAANEKLFF. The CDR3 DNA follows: TGTGCCAGCAGCTTACGGGGAGGACAGGGGGCTGCTAATGAAAAACTGTTTTTT.

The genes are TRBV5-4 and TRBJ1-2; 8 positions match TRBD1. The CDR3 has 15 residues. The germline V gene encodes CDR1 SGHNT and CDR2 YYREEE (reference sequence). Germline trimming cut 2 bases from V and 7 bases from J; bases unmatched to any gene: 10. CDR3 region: CASSFVPGQAGGYTF. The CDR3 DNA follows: TGTGCCAGCAGCTTCGTCCCGGGACAGGCGGGTGGCTACACCTTC.

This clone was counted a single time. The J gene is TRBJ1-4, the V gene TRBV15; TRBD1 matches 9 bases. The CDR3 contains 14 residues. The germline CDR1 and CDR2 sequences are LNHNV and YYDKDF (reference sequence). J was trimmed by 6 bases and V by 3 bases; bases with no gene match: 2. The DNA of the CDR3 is TGTGCCACCAGCAGGGGACAGGGTGATGAAAAACTGTTTTTT. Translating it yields CATSRGQGDEKLFF.

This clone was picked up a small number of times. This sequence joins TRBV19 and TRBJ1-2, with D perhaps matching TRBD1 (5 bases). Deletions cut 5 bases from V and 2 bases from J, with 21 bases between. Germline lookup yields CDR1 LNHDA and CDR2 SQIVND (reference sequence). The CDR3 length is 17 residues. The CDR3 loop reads CASSSLWRGGYNYGYTF. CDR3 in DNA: TGTGCCAGTAGTTCCCTGTGGAGGGGAGGGTACAACTATGGCTACACCTTC.

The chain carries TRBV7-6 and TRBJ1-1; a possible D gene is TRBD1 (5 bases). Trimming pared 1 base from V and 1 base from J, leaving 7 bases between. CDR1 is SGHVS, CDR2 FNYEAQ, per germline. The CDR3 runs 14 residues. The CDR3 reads CASSLVGQNTEAFF. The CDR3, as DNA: TGTGCCAGCAGCTTAGTGGGGCAGAACACTGAAGCTTTCTTT.

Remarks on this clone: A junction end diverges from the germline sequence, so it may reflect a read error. The CDR3 DNA is TGCGCCAGCAGCCGCGGCGTTACAGGGAGTGGCGGCTACGCCTTC. Residues: CASSRGVTGSGGYAF. The gene calls are TRBV5-1 and TRBJ1-2; a possible D gene is TRBD1 (6 bases). Germline V CDR1 and CDR2: SGHRS, YFSETQ. This CDR3 region has 15 residues.

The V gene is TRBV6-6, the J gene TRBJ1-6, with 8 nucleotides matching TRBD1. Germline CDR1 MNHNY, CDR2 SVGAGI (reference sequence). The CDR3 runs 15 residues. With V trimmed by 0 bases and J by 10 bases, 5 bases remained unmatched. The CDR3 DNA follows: TGTGCCAGCAGTTACTCCGGACAGGGTTTATCACCCCTCCACTTT. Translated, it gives CASSYSGQGLSPLHF.